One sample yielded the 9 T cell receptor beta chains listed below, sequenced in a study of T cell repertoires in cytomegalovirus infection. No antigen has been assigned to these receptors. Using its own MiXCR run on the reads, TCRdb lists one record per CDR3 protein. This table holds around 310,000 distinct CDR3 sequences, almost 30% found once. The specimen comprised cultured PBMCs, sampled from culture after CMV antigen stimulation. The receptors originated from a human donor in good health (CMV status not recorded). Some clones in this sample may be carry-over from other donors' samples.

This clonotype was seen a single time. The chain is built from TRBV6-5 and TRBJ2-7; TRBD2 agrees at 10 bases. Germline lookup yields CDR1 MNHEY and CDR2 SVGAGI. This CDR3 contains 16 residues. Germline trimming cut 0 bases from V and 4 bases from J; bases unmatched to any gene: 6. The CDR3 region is CASSYSGLADDYEQYF. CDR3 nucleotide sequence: TGTGCCAGCAGTTACTCAGGACTAGCGGATGATTACGAGCAGTACTTC.

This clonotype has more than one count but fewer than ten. CDR3 amino acids: CASAGLAANTGELFF. The CDR3, as DNA: TGTGCCAGCGCGGGACTAGCTGCGAACACCGGGGAGCTGTTTTTT. The chain recombines TRBV2 with TRBJ2-2; 9 nucleotides agree with TRBD2. The V gene end was trimmed by 8 bases and the J gene end by 0 bases; junction bases not matched to a gene: 4. The CDR3 sequence is 15 residues long. Germline V gene data show CDR1 as SNHLY and CDR2 as FYNNEI. The full variable domain, its missing parts supplied by reference TRBV2 and TRBJ2-2, is EPEVTQTPSHQVTQMGQEVILRCVPISNHLYFYWYRQILGQKVEFLVSFYNNEISEKSEIFDDQFSVERPDGSNFTLKIRSTKLEDSAMYFCASAGLAANTGELFFGEGSRLTVL.

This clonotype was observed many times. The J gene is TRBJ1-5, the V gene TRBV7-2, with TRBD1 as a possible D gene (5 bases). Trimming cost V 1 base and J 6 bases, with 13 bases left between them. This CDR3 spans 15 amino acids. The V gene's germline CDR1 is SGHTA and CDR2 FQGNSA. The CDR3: CASSLGQGSGQPQHF. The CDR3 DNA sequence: TGTGCCAGCAGCTTAGGCCAGGGATCCGGTCAGCCCCAGCATTTT.

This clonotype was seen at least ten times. CDR3 sequence (DNA): TGTGCCAGCAGCCCCCCGGCCTTAAGCTATGGCTACACCTTC. This gives the protein CASSPPALSYGYTF. The chain recombines TRBV7-2 with TRBJ1-2; no reliable D call. Germline V gene sequence: CDR1 SGHTA, CDR2 FQGNSA. The CDR3 is 14 amino acids. The V gene lost 5 bases and the J gene lost 4 bases, with 14 bases spanning the gap.

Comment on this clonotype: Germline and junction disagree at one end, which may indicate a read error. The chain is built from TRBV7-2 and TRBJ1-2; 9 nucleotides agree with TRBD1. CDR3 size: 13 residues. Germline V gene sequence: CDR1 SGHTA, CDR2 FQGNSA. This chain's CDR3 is CASSADRGSVPSF. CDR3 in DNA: TGTGCCAGCAGCGCGGACAGGGGCTCCGTCCCTTCCTTC.

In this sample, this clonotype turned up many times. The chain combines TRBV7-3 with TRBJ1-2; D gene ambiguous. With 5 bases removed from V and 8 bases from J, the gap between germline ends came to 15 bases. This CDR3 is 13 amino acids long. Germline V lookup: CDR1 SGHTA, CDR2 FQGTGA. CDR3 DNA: TGTGCCAGCAGCGACCAACCCACGGGGGGCTACACCTTC. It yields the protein CASSDQPTGGYTF.

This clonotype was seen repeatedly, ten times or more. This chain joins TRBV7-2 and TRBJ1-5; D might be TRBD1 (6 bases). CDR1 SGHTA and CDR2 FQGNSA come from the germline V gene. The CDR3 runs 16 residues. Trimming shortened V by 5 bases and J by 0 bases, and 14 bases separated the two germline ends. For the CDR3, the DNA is TGTGCCAGCAGCCCCAAGGGGGGGTATAGCAATCAGCCCCAGCATTTT. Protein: CASSPKGGYSNQPQHF.

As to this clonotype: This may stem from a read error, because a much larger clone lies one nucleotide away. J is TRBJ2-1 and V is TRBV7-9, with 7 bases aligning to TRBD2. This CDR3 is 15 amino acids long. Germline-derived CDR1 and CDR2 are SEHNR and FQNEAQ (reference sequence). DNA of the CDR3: TGTACCAGCAGCCGTGACTTAGCGGGCACCCATGAGCAGTTCTTC. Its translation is CTSSRDLAGTHEQFF.

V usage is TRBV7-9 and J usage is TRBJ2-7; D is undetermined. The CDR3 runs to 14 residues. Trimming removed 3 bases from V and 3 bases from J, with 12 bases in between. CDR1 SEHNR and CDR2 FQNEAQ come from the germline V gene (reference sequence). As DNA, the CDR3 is TGTGCCAGCAGCTTGGATCTTACCGACTACGAGCAGTACTTC. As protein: CASSLDLTDYEQYF.